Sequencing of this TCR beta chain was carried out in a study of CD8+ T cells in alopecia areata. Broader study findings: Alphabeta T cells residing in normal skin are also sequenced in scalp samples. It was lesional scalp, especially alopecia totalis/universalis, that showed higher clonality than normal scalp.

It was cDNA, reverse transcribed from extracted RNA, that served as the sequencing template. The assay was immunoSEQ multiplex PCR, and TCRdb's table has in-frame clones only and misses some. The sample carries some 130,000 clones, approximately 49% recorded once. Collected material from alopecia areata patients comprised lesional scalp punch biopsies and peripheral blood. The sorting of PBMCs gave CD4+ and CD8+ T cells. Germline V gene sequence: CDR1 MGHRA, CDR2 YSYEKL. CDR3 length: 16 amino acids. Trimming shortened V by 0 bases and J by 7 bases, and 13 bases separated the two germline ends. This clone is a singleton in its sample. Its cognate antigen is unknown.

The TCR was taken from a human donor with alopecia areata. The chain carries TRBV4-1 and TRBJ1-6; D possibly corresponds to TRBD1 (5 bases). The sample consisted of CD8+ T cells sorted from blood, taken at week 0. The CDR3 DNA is TGCGCCAGCAGCCAAGATAGCAGGGCTCAGAATTCACCCCTCCACTTT. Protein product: CASSQDSRAQNSPLHF.